This T cell receptor beta chain was sequenced for a study of T cell changes during pregnancy in multiple sclerosis. Data came from immunoSEQ multiplex PCR; TCRdb stores just in-frame clones and leaves some out. The table has tens of thousands of clones, around 94% seen once. Material: peripheral blood, obtained in the third trimester of pregnancy. This clonotype was sampled from a female donor with multiple sclerosis, enrolled in a pregnancy study.

The CDR3 DNA reads as TGTGCCAGCAGTTTACAGGGGGCGAGTGAAGCTTTCTTT. It encodes CASSLQGASEAFF. The chain links TRBV27 to TRBJ1-1, with 8 bases fitting TRBD1. Germline loops: CDR1 MNHEY, CDR2 SMNVEV (reference sequence). V was clipped by 2 bases and J by 7 bases; unmatched bases: 3. The CDR3 runs to 13 residues.